This TCR beta chain was retrieved from a study of blood T cell repertoires in COVID-19. V lost 1 base to trimming and J lost 5 bases, with 11 bases between them. Germline values: CDR1 LNHDA, CDR2 SQIVND (reference sequence). The CDR3 consists of 15 residues. The protocol was immunoSEQ multiplex PCR, while the TCRdb copy is restricted to in-frame clones and leaves out a portion. The sample shows about 120,000 clones, approximately 82% of them seen only once. The chain combines TRBV19 with TRBJ2-2, with a possible D match to TRBD2 (5 bases). The material sequenced was peripheral blood. The receptor was derived from a man aged 70-80 years with active or convalescent COVID-19. This chain's CDR3 is CASSIGGRTTGELFF. The DNA for the CDR3 is TGTGCCAGTAGTATAGGTGGGAGAACGACCGGGGAGCTGTTTTTT.